Following are 21 T cell receptor beta chains from one sample sequenced in a study of blood T cells in healthy people across ages. Sample-barcoded 5' priming and a J-beta primer mix drove a second PCR of roughly 6 to 12 cycles. MiXCR, applied by TCRdb to the 5' RACE reads, yields one record per CDR3 protein. Counted here are 650,000 to 700,000 distinct CDR3 sequences, more than 45% occurring once; the ten biggest clones make up about 14%. Sequenced material: blood. The origin of the receptors is a woman over 75 in good health.

The chain couples TRBV6-5 to TRBJ2-1; 10 bases are shared with TRBD2. Germline assignment: CDR1 MNHEY and CDR2 SVGAGI. V lost 2 bases to trimming and J lost 6 bases; unmatched junction nucleotides: 7. The CDR3 is 16 amino acids. The CDR3 spells CASSYAGLAETNEQFF. DNA for the CDR3: TGTGCCAGCAGTTACGCCGGACTAGCGGAGACCAATGAGCAGTTCTTC.

The V call is TRBV2, the J call TRBJ1-1; D gene ambiguous. Between the trimmed V and J ends, which lost 7 bases and 4 bases, there was a span of 19 bases. The CDR3 consists of 15 residues. Germline CDR1 and CDR2: SNHLY and FYNNEI. CDR3 bases: TGTGCCAGCACCTTGGGCTTCCCCGAAGGCACTGAAGCTTTCTTT. Protein sequence: CASTLGFPEGTEAFF.

This clonotype was picked up a small number of times. The V and J genes are TRBV25-1 and TRBJ2-7; no clear D gene. The CDR3 spans 13 residues. V was trimmed by 0 bases and J by 4 bases, leaving 7 bases between them. Germline values: CDR1 MGHDK, CDR2 SYGVNS. The DNA of the CDR3 is TGTGCCAGCAGTGAATATGAGAGTTACGAGCAGTACTTC. This gives the protein CASSEYESYEQYF.

J is TRBJ2-1 and V is TRBV7-7; 8 nucleotides agree with TRBD2. V lost 1 base and J lost 9; bases outside the gene matches: 11. This CDR3 comprises 16 residues. Germline values: CDR1 SSHAT, CDR2 FNYEAQ (reference sequence). The CDR3 protein is CASSLEGTGGRSEQFF. CDR3 bases: TGTGCCAGCAGCTTAGAAGGTACGGGCGGGAGGAGTGAGCAGTTCTTC.

This clonotype was found many times. V and J are TRBV24-1 and TRBJ2-1; D not certain. CDR1 KGHDR and CDR2 SFDVKD come from the germline V gene. V was shortened by 2 bases and J by 12 bases, with 13 bases between the two germline ends. The CDR3 sequence is 13 residues long. The CDR3: CATSDYPGRVQFF. CDR3 bases: TGTGCCACCAGTGATTACCCGGGTCGGGTGCAGTTCTTC.

The V call is TRBV9, the J call TRBJ2-7; 8 bases align to TRBD2. J was trimmed by 2 bases and V by 4 bases; bases with no gene match: 8. Germline CDR1 is SGDLS and CDR2 is YYNGEE. The CDR3 has 15 residues. The CDR3 region has the DNA TGTGCCAGCAGCACCAGCGTGGGACTAGCCTACGAGCAGTACTTC. This translates into CASSTSVGLAYEQYF.

This rearrangement joins TRBV6-2 or TRBV6-3 to TRBJ1-1; 8 nucleotides line up with TRBD1. CDR3 length equals 22 residues. The V and J ends lost 4 bases and 2 bases, in that order; junction bases with no gene match: 27. Per the germline V gene, CDR1 is MNHEY and CDR2 is SVGEGT. The CDR3 DNA reads as TGTGCCAGCAGTTGCCCCGACCGCTGTAACATTGTGGGGACAGGATTAAACACTGAAGCTTTCTTT. Translating gives CASSCPDRCNIVGTGLNTEAFF.

The chain uses TRBV10-3 and TRBJ2-5; no definite D call. CDR3 length: 14 residues. Germline values: CDR1 ENHRY, CDR2 SYGVKD. The V end lost 3 bases, the J end lost 11 bases, and 19 bases lay between the germline ends. The CDR3 here is CAISEFQNLNEQYF. In DNA, the CDR3 is TGTGCCATCAGTGAATTCCAGAATCTCAATGAGCAGTACTTC.

This clonotype was picked up many times. One end of the junction fails to match germline, which may point to a read error. The CDR3 reads CASSLADRDNNEQFF. The CDR3 bases are TGCGCCAGCAGTTTGGCGGACAGGGACAACAATGAGCAGTTCTTC. The chain couples TRBV5-1 to TRBJ2-1; 8 bases map to TRBD1. Germline CDR1 reads SGHRS; CDR2 reads YFSETQ. The CDR3 spans 15 residues.

The chain couples TRBV4-2 to TRBJ2-1; D is tentatively TRBD1 or TRBD2 (5 bases each). The J call may be mistaken, given a closer DNA end match to TRBJ2-7. CDR3 length: 14 residues. Per the germline V gene, CDR1 is LGHNA and CDR2 is YNFKEQ. CDR3 DNA: TGTGCCAGCAGCCCGGGGCGAACTGACAATGAGCAGTACTTC. It is translated as CASSPGRTDNEQYF.

This chain joins TRBV20-1 and TRBJ2-3, with 8 bases matching TRBD2. The CDR3 runs to 19 residues. Germline V gene lookup returns CDR1 DFQATT and CDR2 SNEGSKA (reference sequence). V shed 0 bases and J 4 bases; nucleotides not matched to a gene: 18. The CDR3 protein is CSARDSNGGGPLGADTQYF. The CDR3 DNA is TGCAGTGCTAGAGATAGTAACGGCGGGGGGCCCCTCGGCGCAGATACGCAGTATTTT.

This clonotype came up a few times. The CDR3 protein is CASRSPTGGGDEQFF. The CDR3 DNA sequence: TGTGCCAGCAGATCACCTACAGGGGGCGGGGATGAGCAGTTCTTC. This chain joins TRBV7-9 and TRBJ2-1; 9 bases are shared with TRBD1. The CDR3 length is 15 residues. Germline-derived CDR1 and CDR2 are SEHNR and FQNEAQ (reference sequence). With 6 bases clipped from V and 8 bases from J, the junction kept 11 bases outside the gene matches.

In regard to this clonotype: This may stem from a read error, because a much larger clone lies one nucleotide away. The gene calls are TRBV20-1 and TRBJ2-1, with 7 bases identical to TRBD2. Germline V gene lookup returns CDR1 DFQATT and CDR2 SNEGSKA (reference sequence). CDR3 size: 15 residues. CDR3 sequence: CGARVITSEFNEQFF. CDR3 bases: TGCGGTGCTAGAGTTATTACTAGCGAGTTCAATGAGCAGTTCTTC.

The DNA of the CDR3 is TGCGCCAGCAGCTTGGGACACCCGATTAGGTACAATGAGCAGTTCTTC. This translates into CASSLGHPIRYNEQFF. The V and J genes are TRBV5-1 and TRBJ2-1; no clear D. CDR3 length: 16 amino acids. V was shortened by 0 bases and J by 4 bases, with 14 bases between the two germline ends. Germline V gene data show CDR1 as SGHRS and CDR2 as YFSETQ.

This clonotype was seen a handful of times. This chain joins TRBV7-9 and TRBJ2-1; the D is unclear. Looked up from germline, CDR1 is SEHNR and CDR2 is FQNEAQ (reference sequence). The CDR3 length is 12 residues. The V end was cut by 5 bases, the J end by 9 bases, with 11 bases between. CDR3 sequence reads: CASSQAYGEQFF. The CDR3 DNA is TGTGCCAGCAGCCAAGCGTATGGTGAGCAGTTCTTC.

The CDR3 protein is CASSGPDRDRQETQYF. The CDR3 DNA reads TGTGCCAGCAGTGGGCCGGACAGGGATAGGCAAGAGACCCAGTACTTC. J is TRBJ2-5 and V is TRBV25-1; the match to TRBD1 covers 8 bases. The CDR3 loop spans 16 amino acids. CDR1 and CDR2 from the germline V gene are MGHDK and SYGVNS. With V trimmed by 4 bases and J by 2 bases, 9 bases remained unmatched. Using reference TRBV25-1 and TRBJ2-5 for the parts outside the CDR3, the full variable domain is EADIYQTPRYLVIGTGKKITLECSQTMGHDKMYWYQQDPGMELHLIHYSYGVNSTEKGDLSSESTVSRIRTEHFPLTLESARPSHTSQYLCASSGPDRDRQETQYFGPGTRLLVL.

This rearrangement joins TRBV28 to TRBJ1-2, with D possibly being TRBD1 (6 bases). Trimming removed 1 base at V and 6 bases at J, with 12 bases between. Germline-derived CDR1 and CDR2 are MDHEN and SYDVKM. The CDR3 loop spans 14 amino acids. CDR3 coding DNA: TGTGCCAGCAGTTTATACAGGGAACGGCATGGCTACACCTTC. It translates to CASSLYRERHGYTF.

Ten or more counts support this clonotype. This chain joins TRBV9 and TRBJ2-1, with 7 bases lining up with TRBD1. Germline lookup yields CDR1 SGDLS and CDR2 YYNGEE. Trimming cost V 3 bases and J 0 bases; bases outside gene matches: 15. The CDR3 sequence is 19 residues long. The CDR3 spells CASSAPPGTVSSSYNEQFF. In DNA form, the CDR3 reads TGTGCCAGCAGCGCACCCCCGGGGACAGTCTCAAGCTCCTACAATGAGCAGTTCTTC.

There are many counts of this clonotype. V and J are TRBV5-6 and TRBJ2-3, with unresolved D. Germline CDR1 reads SGHDT; CDR2 reads YYEEEE. The CDR3 length is 15 residues. Trimming left V 0 bases short and J 5 bases short, with 13 bases between. The CDR3 spells CASSLAHQIRDTQYF. The CDR3 DNA reads TGTGCCAGCAGCTTGGCCCACCAAATAAGAGATACGCAGTATTTT.

This clonotype was counted ten times or more. The chain links TRBV12-3 or TRBV12-4 to TRBJ2-1, with TRBD2 matching 12 bases. The CDR3 spans 15 residues. Trimming took 6 bases from V and 6 from J; bases not matched to a gene: 6. In nucleotides, the CDR3 is TGTGCCAGCAGGCGAACTAGCGGGGGGTTCAATGAGCAGTTCTTC. Translating it yields CASRRTSGGFNEQFF.

This clonotype was seen ten or more times. The gene calls are TRBV6-5 and TRBJ1-5; perhaps TRBD1 as D (5 bases). The CDR3 sequence is 16 residues long. The germline V gene encodes CDR1 MNHEY and CDR2 SVGAGI. Trimming pared 6 bases from V and 1 base from J, leaving 16 bases between. Here the CDR3 DNA reads TGTGCCAGCAGAATCCAGGGAGGTGCGAGCAATCAGCCCCAGCATTTT. As protein: CASRIQGGASNQPQHF.